The source of this TCR beta chain is a study of blood T cell repertoires in COVID-19. Looking at the study overall: In each case, the material was cDNA or gDNA derived from T cells, B-cell-depleted T cells, or PBMCs.

Authors' data handling: How many nucleated cells were present was estimated from reference gene primer amplification. Here immunoSEQ multiplex PCR was the method, and the copy in TCRdb shows in-frame clones only, minus some. That table is the source of V, J and clone size, and D and trimming were worked out from the DNA. This sample yields more than 250,000 clones, of which roughly 89% are seen a single time; roughly 6.2% belongs to the top ten. With V trimmed by 3 bases and J by 9 bases, 10 bases remained unmatched. The CDR3 totals 14 residues. Germline values: CDR1 SEHNR, CDR2 FQNEAQ (reference sequence). Donors were grouped by their self-reported clinical history. Each recovered donor of Cohort 3 presented with two negative PCRs, clearance, or symptom resolution.

This sequence originates from a woman between 40 and 50 years old who had recovered from COVID-19. Material for sequencing was PBMCs or T cells enriched from blood (not recorded which). The chain carries TRBV7-9 and TRBJ2-7; TRBD2 agrees at 8 bases. CDR3 residues: CASSFGLAGPAQYF. In nucleotides, the CDR3 is TGTGCCAGCAGCTTCGGACTAGCTGGTCCCGCGCAGTACTTC.